These 16 T cell receptor beta chains originate from one sample sequenced in a study of T cells in Graves' hyperthyroidism and ophthalmopathy. RNA transcripts gave rise to amplified TCR beta CDR3 regions. RT-PCR in the first round (using the HTBI primer set) targeted the TCR CDR3. TCRdb redid the calling of the multiplex PCR reads with MiXCR, one entry per CDR3 protein. The data hold roughly 380,000 distinct CDR3 sequences, with under 20% observed a single time. Sequences were obtained from blood. The source of these receptors is a woman between 18 and 29 years old with Graves' hyperthyroidism.

As for this clonotype: A much larger clone is a single base away; this may be a read error. This chain joins TRBV4-1 and TRBJ1-2, with 8 bases that match TRBD1. Germline V gene data show CDR1 as MGHRA and CDR2 as YSYEKL. The CDR3 spans 15 residues. The CDR3 reads CASCHLDRDNYGYTF. CDR3 nucleotide sequence: TGCGCCAGCTGCCACCTGGACAGGGACAACTATGGCTACACCTTC.

This clonotype was observed at least ten times. The CDR3 DNA reads TGTGCCAGCAGCCAAGACAGGTTTCCCTCTGGAAACACCATATATTTT. It codes for CASSQDRFPSGNTIYF. This chain joins TRBV7-8 and TRBJ1-3; maybe TRBD1 (6 bases). V lost 5 bases to trimming and J lost 0 bases, with 14 bases between them. The CDR3 covers 16 residues. Per the germline V gene, CDR1 is SGHVS and CDR2 is FQNEAQ.

This clonotype was found a few times. The rearrangement uses TRBV3-1 and TRBJ1-2, with D perhaps matching TRBD1 (5 bases). The germline gives CDR1 LGHDT, CDR2 YNNKEL (reference sequence). This CDR3 comprises 14 residues. Trimming took 4 bases from V and 2 from J, leaving 11 bases between them. The CDR3: CASSPPGYNYGYTF. CDR3 coding DNA: TGTGCCAGCAGCCCACCAGGGTACAACTATGGCTACACCTTC.

This clonotype was observed many times. The J gene is TRBJ1-1, the V gene TRBV10-3; 7 bases line up with TRBD1. The CDR3 has 15 residues. Germline-derived CDR1 and CDR2 are ENHRY and SYGVKD. After removal of 6 bases from V and 1 base from J, the junction contained 8 bases not matched to a gene. The DNA for the CDR3 is TGTGCCATCAGCGCCCACAGACAGGGGAACACTGAAGCTTTCTTT. This sequence encodes CAISAHRQGNTEAFF.

This clonotype was observed many times. The V call is TRBV12-3 or TRBV12-4, the J call TRBJ2-7, with D unclear. This CDR3 contains 13 residues. V shed 3 bases and J shed 6 bases, with 12 bases lying between them. The CDR3 region has the DNA TGTGCCAGCAGTTTCCAACTTCTCGGCGAGCAGTACTTC. This sequence encodes CASSFQLLGEQYF.

This clonotype has at least ten counts. The chain couples TRBV2 to TRBJ1-2, with a possible D match to TRBD1 (6 bases). Germline V gives CDR1 SNHLY, CDR2 FYNNEI. V lost 6 bases to trimming and J lost 4 bases, with 15 bases between them. The CDR3 length is 14 residues. The CDR3 sequence: CASRMNREAYGYTF. For the CDR3, the DNA is TGTGCCAGCAGAATGAACAGGGAAGCCTATGGCTACACCTTC.

The rearrangement uses TRBV6-5 and TRBJ1-1; D possibly corresponds to TRBD1 (6 bases). V lost 0 bases, J lost 13 bases, and 18 bases lay in between. The germline V gene has CDR1 MNHEY and CDR2 SVGAGI. The CDR3 has 14 amino acids. The CDR3 region has the DNA TGTGCCAGCAGTTACTCCATGACAGGTGTCGGTGATTTCTTT. It translates to CASSYSMTGVGDFF.

This clonotype was seen many times. The rearrangement uses TRBV6-5 and TRBJ2-7; D ambiguous. The CDR3 extends over 15 amino acids. The V gene's germline CDR1 is MNHEY and CDR2 SVGAGI. V lost 0 bases and J lost 3, with 12 bases in between. As DNA, the CDR3 is TGTGCCAGCAGTTACTCGACCTCGGTAGTCTACGAGCAGTACTTC. Translated, it gives CASSYSTSVVYEQYF.

This clonotype was seen at least ten times. The genes are TRBV5-1 and TRBJ1-2; D may be TRBD1 (5 bases). The CDR3 extends over 13 amino acids. CDR1 is SGHRS and CDR2 is YFSETQ in the germline V gene. Trimming took 2 bases from V and 4 from J, leaving 9 bases between them. The CDR3 spells CASSFDRSYGYTF. CDR3 bases: TGCGCCAGCAGCTTTGACAGAAGCTATGGCTACACCTTC.

This clonotype occurred a few times. The gene calls are TRBV4-2 and TRBJ1-3, with 11 bases aligning to TRBD1. The CDR3 has 16 amino acids. Germline values: CDR1 LGHNA, CDR2 YNFKEQ. V was clipped by 2 bases and J by 4 bases; unmatched bases: 4. DNA of the CDR3: TGTGCCAGCAGCCAACGGACAGGGGGCACCGGAAACACCATATATTTT. It encodes CASSQRTGGTGNTIYF.

This clonotype showed up many times. In DNA form, the CDR3 reads TGTGCCACCAGCCCCCGCGGGGGTCTCGGCTACGAGCAGTACTTC. As protein: CATSPRGGLGYEQYF. The rearrangement links TRBV15 to TRBJ2-7, with 7 bases matching TRBD2. The V gene's germline CDR1 is LNHNV and CDR2 YYDKDF (reference sequence). This CDR3 region has 15 residues. The V gene end was trimmed by 5 bases and the J gene end by 3 bases; junction bases not matched to a gene: 10.

In its sample, this clonotype was seen many times. The genes are TRBV7-3 and TRBJ2-7; tentatively, D is TRBD1 or TRBD2 (6 bases each). Per germline, CDR1 SGHTA and CDR2 FQGTGA. CDR3 length: 14 amino acids. Trimming took off 2 bases at V and 7 bases at J, with 15 bases between the two ends. DNA of the CDR3: TGTGCCAGCAGCTTAGGAGGGGGGCCTGAAGAGCAGTACTTC. This codes for CASSLGGGPEEQYF.

There are many counts of this clonotype. The chain joins TRBV4-1 to TRBJ2-7, with D possibly being TRBD1 or TRBD2 (5 bases each). In germline, CDR1 is MGHRA, CDR2 YSYEKL. The CDR3 covers 14 residues. V was cut by 1 base and J by 3 bases, with 10 bases left in between. Here the CDR3 reads CASSQGWGFYEQYF. The DNA of the CDR3 is TGCGCCAGCAGCCAAGGGTGGGGGTTCTACGAGCAGTACTTC.

The rearrangement uses TRBV6-2 or TRBV6-3 and TRBJ1-1; D gene ambiguous. The germline V gene has CDR1 MNHEY and CDR2 SVGEGT. The V end was cut by 2 bases, the J end by 9 bases, with 10 bases between. The CDR3 contains 12 residues. CDR3 loop: CASSYRDLQAFF. CDR3 nucleotide sequence: TGTGCCAGCAGTTACCGCGATCTACAAGCTTTCTTT.

The V gene is TRBV28, the J gene TRBJ1-1; tentative D call: TRBD1 (6 bases). V lost 6 bases, J lost 1 base, and 12 bases lay in between. CDR3 size: 14 residues. Germline V lookup: CDR1 MDHEN, CDR2 SYDVKM. The CDR3 nucleotides read TGTGCCAGCAGAATCCCGGGACAGAACACTGAAGCTTTCTTT. As protein: CASRIPGQNTEAFF.

This clonotype appeared many times. This chain uses TRBV29-1 with TRBJ2-5; 9 bases map to TRBD2. Losses at the gene ends were 6 bases for V and 2 bases for J; bases not matched to a gene: 4. The germline gives CDR1 SQVTM, CDR2 ANQGSEA. The CDR3 length is 13 residues. CDR3 nucleotide sequence: TGCAGCGTCGGACTAGCGTATCAAGAGACCCAGTACTTC. Translation: CSVGLAYQETQYF.